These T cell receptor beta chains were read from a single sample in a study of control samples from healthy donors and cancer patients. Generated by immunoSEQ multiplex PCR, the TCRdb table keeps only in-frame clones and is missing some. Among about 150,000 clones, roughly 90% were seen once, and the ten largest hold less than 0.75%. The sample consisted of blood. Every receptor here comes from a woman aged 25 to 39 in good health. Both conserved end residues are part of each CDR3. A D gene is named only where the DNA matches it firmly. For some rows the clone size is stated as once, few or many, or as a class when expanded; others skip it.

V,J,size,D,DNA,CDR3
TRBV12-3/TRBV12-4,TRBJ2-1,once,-,TGTGCCAGCAGCTTAGCAAATGAGCAGTTCTTC,CASSLANEQFF
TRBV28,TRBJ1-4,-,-,TGTGCCAGCGGAACGCTAGGGGCTGGGGAAAAACTGTTTTTT,CASGTLGAGEKLFF
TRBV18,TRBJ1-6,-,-,TGTGCCAGCTCACCCTCACAGTATAATTCACCCCTCCACTTT,CASSPSQYNSPLHF
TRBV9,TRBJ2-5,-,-,TGTGCCAGCAGCGTAGGAACGGGCACCGCGGGAGAGACCCAGTACTTC,CASSVGTGTAGETQYF
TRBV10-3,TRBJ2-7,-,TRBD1,TGTGCCACCCAACGGGCAGACCCAACAGGGGGCATCGACGAGCAGTACTTC,CATQRADPTGGIDEQYF
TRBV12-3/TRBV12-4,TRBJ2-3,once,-,TGTGCCAGCAGTTTGTTTACCACAGATACGCAGTATTTT,CASSLFTTDTQYF
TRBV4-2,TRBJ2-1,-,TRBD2,TGTGCCAGCAGCCAAGGGGAGGGTTCCTACAATGAGCAGTTCTTC,CASSQGEGSYNEQFF
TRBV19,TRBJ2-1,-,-,TGTGCCAGTAGTACCTACTACAATGAGCAGTTCTTC,CASSTYYNEQFF
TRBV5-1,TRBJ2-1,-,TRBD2,TGCGCCAGCAGCCGGGGCCCTAGCGGCAAAGGGAACAATGAGCAGTTCTTC,CASSRGPSGKGNNEQFF
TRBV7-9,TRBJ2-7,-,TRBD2,TGTGCCAGCAGCTCACCGGGACTAGCGGCGGGCGAGCAGTACTTC,CASSSPGLAAGEQYF
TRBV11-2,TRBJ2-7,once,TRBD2,TGTGCCAGCAGCTTGGGACTAGCGGGAGATGGCGAGCAGTACTTC,CASSLGLAGDGEQYF
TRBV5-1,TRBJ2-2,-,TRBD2,TGCGCCAGCAGTTATTTAGCGGGAGAGGTTACCGGGGAGCTGTTTTTT,CASSYLAGEVTGELFF
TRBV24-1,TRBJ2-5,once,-,TGTGCCACCAGTGACCCACGAAGCCCGGAGCGGACCCAGTACTTC,CATSDPRSPERTQYF
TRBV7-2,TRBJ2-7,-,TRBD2,TGTGCCAGCAGCCCTAGTGCAGCGGGAGCCAACGAGCAGTACTTC,CASSPSAAGANEQYF
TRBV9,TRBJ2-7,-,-,TGTGCCAGCAGTGCCCACGGCAGTACCTACGAGCAGTACTTC,CASSAHGSTYEQYF
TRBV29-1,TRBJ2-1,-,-,TGCAGCGTTGATGGTTTCGATGAGCAGTTCTTC,CSVDGFDEQFF
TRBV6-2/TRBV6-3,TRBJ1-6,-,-,TGTGCCAGCAGTCCGGACAAGAGCTCCTATAATTCACCCCTCCACTTT,CASSPDKSSYNSPLHF
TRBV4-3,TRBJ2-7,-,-,TGCGCCAGCAGCCAAGATCATGACCGCGAGCAGTACTTC,CASSQDHDREQYF
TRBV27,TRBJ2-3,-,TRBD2,TGTGCCAGCAGTTCGCCCGGGAGGGCCGGCAGAAATACGCAGTATTTT,CASSSPGRAGRNTQYF
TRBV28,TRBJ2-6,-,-,TGTGCCAGCAGTTACCTCAGGTACTCTGGGGCCAACGTCCTGACTTTC,CASSYLRYSGANVLTF
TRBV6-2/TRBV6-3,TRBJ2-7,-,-,TGTGCCAGCAGTTACGACGGGAGTGGAGCCTACGAGCAGTACTTC,CASSYDGSGAYEQYF
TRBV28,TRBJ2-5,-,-,TGTGCCAGCAGTTTGGAGTCAGAGACCCAGTACTTC,CASSLESETQYF
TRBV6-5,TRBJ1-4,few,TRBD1,TGTGCCAGCAGGACAGGGGTTCACGAAAAACTGTTTTTT,CASRTGVHEKLFF
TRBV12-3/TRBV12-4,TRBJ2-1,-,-,TGTGCCAGCAGTTATGAGACTGACAATGAGCAGTTCTTC,CASSYETDNEQFF
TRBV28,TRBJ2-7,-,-,TGTGCCAGCAGTTCCGTAAGTGGAGGGTACTACGAGCAGTACTTC,CASSSVSGGYYEQYF
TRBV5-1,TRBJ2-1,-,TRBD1,TGCGCCAGCAGCTTGTCCGGGACAGGGCCCCCCAATGAGCAGTTCTTC,CASSLSGTGPPNEQFF
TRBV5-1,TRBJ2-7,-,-,TGCGCCAGCAGCTTGGGGACAGAATCCTACGAGCAGTACTTC,CASSLGTESYEQYF
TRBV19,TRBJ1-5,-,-,TGTGCCAGTGAGCAGGGAGGCAATCAGCCCCAGCATTTT,CASEQGGNQPQHF
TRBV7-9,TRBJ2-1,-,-,TGTGCCAGCAAAGGGGCCTCTTCGTTCCTGTCCTACAATGAGCAGTTCTTC,CASKGASSFLSYNEQFF
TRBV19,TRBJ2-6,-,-,TGTGCCAGTAAGGGCGGCGGGGCCAACGTCCTGACTTTC,CASKGGGANVLTF
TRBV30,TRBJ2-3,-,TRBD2,TGTGCCTGGAGTACAGCGGGAGTTACAGATACGCAGTATTTT,CAWSTAGVTDTQYF
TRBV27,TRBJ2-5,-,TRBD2,TGTGCCAGCAGCCGTACTAGCGCAGACACCCAGTACTTC,CASSRTSADTQYF